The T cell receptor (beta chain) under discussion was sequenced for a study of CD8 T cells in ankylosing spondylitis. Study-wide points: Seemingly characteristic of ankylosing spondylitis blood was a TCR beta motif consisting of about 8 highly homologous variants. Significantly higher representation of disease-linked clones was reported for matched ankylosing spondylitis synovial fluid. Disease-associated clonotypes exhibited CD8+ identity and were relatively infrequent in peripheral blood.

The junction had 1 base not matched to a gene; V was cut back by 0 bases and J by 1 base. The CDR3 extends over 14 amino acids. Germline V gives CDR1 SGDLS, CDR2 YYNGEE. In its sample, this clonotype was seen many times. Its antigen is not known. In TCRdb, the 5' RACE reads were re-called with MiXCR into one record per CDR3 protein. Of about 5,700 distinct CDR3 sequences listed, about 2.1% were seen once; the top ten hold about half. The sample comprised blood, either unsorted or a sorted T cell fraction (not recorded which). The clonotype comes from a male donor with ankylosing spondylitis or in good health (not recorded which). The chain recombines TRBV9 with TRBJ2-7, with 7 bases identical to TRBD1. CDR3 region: CASSVGGQSYEQYF. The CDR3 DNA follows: TGTGCCAGCAGCGTAGGGGGACAGTCCTACGAGCAGTACTTC.